These T cell receptor beta chains were read from a single sample in a study of monozygotic twins with inflammatory bowel disease. Reanalyzing the 5' RACE reads, TCRdb keeps one entry per CDR3 protein, without DNA. The table lists about 210,000 distinct CDR3 sequences. The sequencing sample was made of blood. These receptors came from a human donor with ulcerative colitis or Crohn's disease, or a healthy co-twin of an affected twin (not recorded which). Each CDR3 is given with its conserved first and last residue. The order of the fields is V gene, J gene, CDR3 protein.

V gene: TRBV19
J gene: TRBJ2-7
CDR3 protein: CASSRLGYEQYF

V gene: TRBV4-1
J gene: TRBJ1-5
CDR3 protein: CASSQVGVNQPQHF

V gene: TRBV5-1
J gene: TRBJ2-3
CDR3 protein: CASSLGSNSTDTQYF

V gene: TRBV5-1
J gene: TRBJ1-2
CDR3 protein: CASSDGQGLHIGGYTF

V gene: TRBV9
J gene: TRBJ2-7
CDR3 protein: CASSPGLAGGGGSYEQYF

V gene: TRBV10-2
J gene: TRBJ1-5
CDR3 protein: CASTPGGHQPQHF

V gene: TRBV24-1
J gene: TRBJ2-5
CDR3 protein: CATSDLQFAGVETQYF

V gene: TRBV5-6
J gene: TRBJ1-1
CDR3 protein: CASSPSWAPEAFF

V gene: TRBV5-1
J gene: TRBJ1-6
CDR3 protein: CASSLIGGGSPLHF

V gene: TRBV9
J gene: TRBJ1-4
CDR3 protein: CASSPIGRNNEKLFF

V gene: TRBV25-1
J gene: TRBJ1-6
CDR3 protein: CASSPQTGQGGSPLHF

V gene: TRBV20-1
J gene: TRBJ2-1
CDR3 protein: CSARRSGSYNEQFF

V gene: TRBV3-1
J gene: TRBJ2-7
CDR3 protein: CASTKGTGSYEQYF

V gene: TRBV20-1
J gene: TRBJ2-7
CDR3 protein: CSASLSSGTGNEQYF

V gene: TRBV7-9
J gene: TRBJ2-3
CDR3 protein: CASSPRGQAPPNTQYF

V gene: TRBV5-1
J gene: TRBJ1-1
CDR3 protein: CASLPGGGLNTEAFF

V gene: TRBV7-9
J gene: TRBJ2-3
CDR3 protein: CASSLTGRTDTQYF

V gene: TRBV24-1
J gene: TRBJ1-3
CDR3 protein: CATSGIRDRRSGNTIYF

V gene: TRBV5-1
J gene: TRBJ2-2
CDR3 protein: CASSSTGNTGELFF

V gene: TRBV5-1
J gene: TRBJ2-3
CDR3 protein: CASSLVPTDTQYF

V gene: TRBV5-6
J gene: TRBJ1-1
CDR3 protein: CASSLRQSNTEAFF

V gene: TRBV20-1
J gene: TRBJ1-2
CDR3 protein: CSARDPGGISGRVGGRYTF

V gene: TRBV19
J gene: TRBJ2-2
CDR3 protein: CASTFLGANTGELFF

V gene: TRBV20-1
J gene: TRBJ1-1
CDR3 protein: CSARVSFYTEAFF

V gene: TRBV7-8
J gene: TRBJ2-6
CDR3 protein: CASSLVGFNVLTF

V gene: TRBV7-2
J gene: TRBJ2-5
CDR3 protein: CASSEMGHRQETQYF

V gene: TRBV2
J gene: TRBJ2-2
CDR3 protein: CASRREVDTGELFF

V gene: TRBV5-1
J gene: TRBJ2-7
CDR3 protein: CASSFTVAAYEQYF

V gene: TRBV18
J gene: TRBJ1-6
CDR3 protein: CASSRGQGSSPLHF

V gene: TRBV6-5
J gene: TRBJ2-2
CDR3 protein: CASSYSRVTPNTGELFF

V gene: TRBV7-9
J gene: TRBJ2-5
CDR3 protein: CASSLRTGVLETQYF

V gene: TRBV5-1
J gene: TRBJ2-1
CDR3 protein: CASSLGNNEQFF

V gene: TRBV20-1
J gene: TRBJ2-3
CDR3 protein: CSATRVGGSTDTQYF